A selection of T cell receptor beta chains follows, all from one sample in a study of shared clonotypes between healthy human individuals. Some clones are missing from TCRdb's copy, which holds only in-frame ones; the method was immunoSEQ multiplex PCR. Among some 2,400,000 clones listed, nearly 97% were seen once. Input material: naive CD4+ T cells sorted from blood. The receptors originated from a young man in good health. CDR3s include the opening cysteine and the closing phenylalanine or tryptophan. Each record gives: J gene, CDR3 length, D gene, clone size, V gene, CDR3 DNA, CDR3 protein. D genes are given only for firm matches. Clone size is not always given. Where it is, it says once, few, many or a class for expanded clones.

TRBJ2-2 | 14 | - | - | TRBV2 | TGTGCCAGCAGCGCCAGGGTGACCCCCGGGGAGCTGTTTTTT | CASSARVTPGELFF
TRBJ2-1 | 15 | - | - | TRBV4-1 | TGCGCCAGCAGCCGAGGGGACAACTCCTACAATGAGCAGTTCTTC | CASSRGDNSYNEQFF
TRBJ1-4 | 16 | - | - | TRBV7-2 | TGTGCCAGCAGCTTAGCGACCGCCTATGGAACGGAAAAACTGTTTTTT | CASSLATAYGTEKLFF
TRBJ1-6 | 15 | TRBD1 | - | TRBV6-5 | TGTGCCAGCAGTTACTCGGGACAGGTTCTCACACCCCTCCACTTT | CASSYSGQVLTPLHF
TRBJ1-6 | 13 | - | - | TRBV2 | TGTGCCAGCAGTGGTTTTGAAGGGCGAGCCCTCCACTTT | CASSGFEGRALHF
TRBJ1-4 | 14 | TRBD1 | - | TRBV7-9 | TGTGCCAGCAGCTTCGGGACAGGGAATGAAAAACTGTTTTTT | CASSFGTGNEKLFF
TRBJ2-7 | 12 | TRBD1 | - | TRBV7-2 | TGTGCCAGCAGCACCGACAGGGGATGGCAGTACTTC | CASSTDRGWQYF
TRBJ1-2 | 15 | - | - | TRBV18 | TGTGCCAGCTCACCTTTTGGAGGGGGTGAATATGGCTACACCTTC | CASSPFGGGEYGYTF
TRBJ1-4 | 11 | - | - | TRBV7-9 | TGTGCCAGCAGCTCAAGTGAAAAACTGTTTTTT | CASSSSEKLFF
TRBJ2-7 | 15 | - | - | TRBV9 | TGTGCCAGCAGCGTGGGGGACAAGAGCTCCTACGAGCAGTACTTC | CASSVGDKSSYEQYF
TRBJ1-4 | 16 | - | - | TRBV6-6 | TGTGCCAGCAGTACATCGTACAAGGGAATGGATGAAAAACTGTTTTTT | CASSTSYKGMDEKLFF
TRBJ2-2 | 15 | TRBD1 | - | TRBV10-3 | TGTGCCACCCAGACAGGGACCTCGAGCACCGGGGAGCTGTTTTTT | CATQTGTSSTGELFF
TRBJ1-1 | 13 | - | - | TRBV28 | TGTGCCAGCAGTCGGACGGCGAACACTGAAGCTTTCTTT | CASSRTANTEAFF
TRBJ1-2 | 16 | - | - | TRBV11-2 | TGTGCCAGCAGCTTAGGAAAGGAGGCGGCGAGGGGTCGCTACACCTTC | CASSLGKEAARGRYTF
TRBJ1-2 | 13 | - | - | TRBV7-2 | TGTGCCAGCAGCCCTGAATCAGGGAATGGCTACACCTTC | CASSPESGNGYTF
TRBJ1-2 | 13 | TRBD1 | - | TRBV30 | TGTGCCTGGCGATACGGACAGGGGGACGGCTACACCTTC | CAWRYGQGDGYTF
TRBJ2-7 | 13 | - | once | TRBV6-1 | TGTGCCAGCTGCGTACAAGGACAAAGGGAGCAGTACTTC | CASCVQGQREQYF
TRBJ1-3 | 16 | - | - | TRBV11-1 | TGTGCCAGCAGCTCGTCTACAGTCAACTCTGGAAACACCATATATTTT | CASSSSTVNSGNTIYF
TRBJ1-1 | 12 | - | - | TRBV30 | TGTGCCTGGAGTGTGATGGGGACTGAAGCTTTCTTT | CAWSVMGTEAFF
TRBJ1-5 | 15 | - | - | TRBV15 | TGTGCCACCAGCAGAGACCACAGGGTGGATCAGCCCCAGCATTTT | CATSRDHRVDQPQHF
TRBJ1-2 | 14 | - | once | TRBV6-1 | TGTGCCGGCAGCCCTGAGACAGCCTCCTATGGCTACACCTTC | CAGSPETASYGYTF
TRBJ2-1 | 14 | - | - | TRBV4-1 | TGCGCCAGCAGCCCCCGAGGGTTCTACAATGAGCAGTTCTTC | CASSPRGFYNEQFF
TRBJ2-2 | 13 | - | - | TRBV7-9 | TGTGCCAGCAGCCCGAGTCCGGCCGGGGAGCTGTTTTTT | CASSPSPAGELFF
TRBJ2-2 | 15 | TRBD1 | - | TRBV5-1 | TGCGCCAGCAGCAGGACAGGGACGAACACCGGGGAGCTGTTTTTT | CASSRTGTNTGELFF
TRBJ2-3 | 16 | - | - | TRBV5-1 | TGCGCCAGCAGCTTGGTGACAGAGCCCTTCACAGATACGCAGTATTTT | CASSLVTEPFTDTQYF
TRBJ1-1 | 13 | TRBD1 | - | TRBV30 | TGTGCCTGGAGTGCAGGGACAGGGGCGAAAGCTTTCTTT | CAWSAGTGAKAFF
TRBJ2-3 | 14 | TRBD1 | - | TRBV30 | TGTGCCTGGGGCAGGGGGCCCACCACAGATACGCAGTATTTT | CAWGRGPTTDTQYF
TRBJ2-5 | 12 | - | - | TRBV18 | TGTGCCAGCTCATCGGGGAGAGAGACCCAGTACTTC | CASSSGRETQYF
TRBJ1-2 | 13 | - | - | TRBV2 | TGTGCCAGCAACCCGCGGGCAGACTATGGCTACACCTTC | CASNPRADYGYTF
TRBJ1-6 | 14 | TRBD1 | few | TRBV5-1 | TGCGCCAGCAGCGCCGGACAGGTTAATTCACCCCTCCACTTT | CASSAGQVNSPLHF
TRBJ1-4 | 16 | - | - | TRBV7-9 | TGTGCCAGCAGCTTAGAACTGGACTTCCCTAATGAAAAACTGTTTTTT | CASSLELDFPNEKLFF
TRBJ1-3 | 17 | - | once | TRBV4-2 | TGTGCCAGCAGCCAAGATCTTCCGGGCCTCTCTGGAAACACCATATATTTT | CASSQDLPGLSGNTIYF
TRBJ1-3 | 15 | - | - | TRBV4-1 | TGCGCCAGCAGCCAACGTTCAGAATCTGGAAACACCATATATTTT | CASSQRSESGNTIYF
TRBJ1-1 | 14 | - | - | TRBV5-1 | TGCGCCAGCAGCGGGGACACGAAGAACACTGAAGCTTTCTTT | CASSGDTKNTEAFF
TRBJ2-2 | 11 | - | - | TRBV10-1 | TGCGCCAGCAGTGGGGCCGGGGAGCTGTTTTTT | CASSGAGELFF
TRBJ2-7 | 11 | - | - | TRBV20-1 | TGCAGTGCTAGTAATCCAGTCGGGCAGTACTTC | CSASNPVGQYF
TRBJ2-1 | 18 | TRBD2 | - | TRBV5-1 | TGCGCCAGCAGCTTGGCCGGGACTAGCGGGAGTCCCTACAATGAGCAGTTCTTC | CASSLAGTSGSPYNEQFF
TRBJ2-6 | 17 | TRBD1 | - | TRBV28 | TGTGCCAGCAGTTTTGGGACAGGGGGGGGCCCAAGTGGCGTCCTGACTTTC | CASSFGTGGGPSGVLTF
TRBJ1-2 | 13 | TRBD1 | - | TRBV18 | TGTGCCAGCTCATCGACAGGGTCGGAAGGCTACACCTTC | CASSSTGSEGYTF
TRBJ2-7 | 11 | - | - | TRBV2 | TGTGCCAGCAGTCCAAACTACGAGCAGTACTTC | CASSPNYEQYF
TRBJ2-5 | 15 | TRBD1 | - | TRBV5-6 | TGTGCCAGCAGCTCATCCGGGACAGGTCAAGAGACCCAGTACTTC | CASSSSGTGQETQYF
TRBJ1-1 | 13 | - | few | TRBV27 | TGTGCCAGCAGTTACCGCCTGAACACTGAAGCTTTCTTT | CASSYRLNTEAFF
TRBJ1-6 | 15 | - | - | TRBV6-5 | TGTGCCAGCAGTTACTACTCTTCGGGAGGTTCACCCCTCCACTTT | CASSYYSSGGSPLHF
TRBJ2-7 | 16 | - | - | TRBV18 | TGTGCCAGCTCACCACCGATGGGACAAAGCTCCTACGAGCAGTACTTC | CASSPPMGQSSYEQYF
TRBJ2-1 | 17 | TRBD2 | - | TRBV19 | TGTGCCAGTAGTAGACTAGCGGGGACGTCTAGCCCAAGTCGCCAGTTCTTC | CASSRLAGTSSPSRQFF
TRBJ2-7 | 15 | - | - | TRBV7-2 | TGTGCCAGCAGCTTAGCGGGTTCGACTACCTACGAGCAGTACTTC | CASSLAGSTTYEQYF
TRBJ2-3 | 17 | TRBD2 | - | TRBV2 | TGTGCCAGCAGGTCGAGCGGGAGGGCCCGCCTTACAGATACGCAGTATTTT | CASRSSGRARLTDTQYF
TRBJ2-1 | 19 | - | - | TRBV11-3 | TGTGCCAGCAGCTTAGATTACCGATCCCGACTAGGATTGGGCAATGAGCAGTTCTTC | CASSLDYRSRLGLGNEQFF
TRBJ2-7 | 14 | - | - | TRBV2 | TGTGCCAGCAGTGGAGGCAGGAGCTCCTACGAGCAGTACTTC | CASSGGRSSYEQYF
TRBJ2-3 | 15 | TRBD1 | - | TRBV6-6 | TGTGCCAGCCGCCCCGGGACAGGGGGATCAGATACGCAGTATTTT | CASRPGTGGSDTQYF
TRBJ1-1 | 12 | - | - | TRBV11-2 | TGTGCCAGCAGCCGGATAGGGACTGAAGCTTTCTTT | CASSRIGTEAFF
TRBJ1-1 | 13 | - | - | TRBV30 | TGTGCCTGGGACCTCGGGGGACTGAATGAAGCTTTCTTT | CAWDLGGLNEAFF
TRBJ1-2 | 14 | - | - | TRBV28 | TGTGCCAGCAGATTTGGCGAGGGGACCTATGGCTACACCTTC | CASRFGEGTYGYTF
TRBJ2-5 | 15 | - | - | TRBV7-9 | TGTGCCAGCAGCTTAGTTATCTCGGGTAGGGAGACCCAGTACTTC | CASSLVISGRETQYF
TRBJ1-4 | 12 | - | - | TRBV5-1 | TGCGCCAGCAGCTTGGGAGGGGAAAAACTGTTTTTT | CASSLGGEKLFF
TRBJ2-2 | 14 | - | - | TRBV5-1 | TGCGCCAGCAGCGACCAACGTGGGACCGGGGAGCTGTTTTTT | CASSDQRGTGELFF
TRBJ2-7 | 15 | TRBD2 | - | TRBV5-1 | TGCGCCAGCAGCCAGACCTCCGGGGGGGCCTACGAGCAGTACTTC | CASSQTSGGAYEQYF